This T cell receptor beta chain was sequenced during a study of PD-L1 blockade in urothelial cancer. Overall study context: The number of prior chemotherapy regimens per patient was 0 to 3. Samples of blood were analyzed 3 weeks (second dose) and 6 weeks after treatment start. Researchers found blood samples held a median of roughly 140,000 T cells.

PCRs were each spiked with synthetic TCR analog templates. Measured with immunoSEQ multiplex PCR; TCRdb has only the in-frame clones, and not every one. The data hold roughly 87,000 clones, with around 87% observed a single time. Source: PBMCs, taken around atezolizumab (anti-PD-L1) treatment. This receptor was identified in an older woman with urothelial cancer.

CDR3 in amino acids: CASSQEQGHSNQPQHF. DNA for the CDR3: TGCGCCAGCAGCCAAGAACAGGGACATAGCAATCAGCCCCAGCATTTT. The chain has TRBV4-1 and TRBJ1-5; a weak D match, TRBD1 (6 bases). The germline V gene encodes CDR1 MGHRA and CDR2 YSYEKL. The CDR3 covers 16 residues. The ends were cut back, 0 bases at V and 0 bases at J, with 9 bases in the middle.